This is a list of T cell receptor beta chains from one sample in a study of tissue T cells after allogeneic stem cell transplantation. Clones were sequenced by immunoSEQ multiplex PCR, and TCRdb holds only the in-frame ones, with some missing. The data hold more than 9,000 clones, with 70% to 80% observed a single time. This specimen consisted of tissue from the right colon, obtained at autopsy. The receptor source for this set is a woman between 18 and 49 years old with breast cancer. Each CDR3 is given with its conserved first and last residue. D genes are given only for firm matches. Clone sizes are given selectively: once, few, many, or a class where the clone is expanded.

TRBV21-1	NA	TRBJ2-5	NA	CASIDVPGRETQYF	TGTGCCAGCATCGACGTTCCGGGTAGGGAGACCCAGTACTTC
TRBV30	NA	TRBJ2-1	TRBD2	CASLWREVSYNEQFF	TGTGCCTCTCTCTGGCGGGAGGTCTCCTACAATGAGCAGTTCTTC
TRBV6-2/TRBV6-3	once	TRBJ2-7	NA	CASSYVSGYEQYF	TGTGCCAGCAGTTACGTCTCCGGATACGAGCAGTACTTC
TRBV4-3	NA	TRBJ2-3	TRBD1	CASSQRQGGADTQYF	TGCGCCAGCAGCCAGAGACAGGGGGGGGCGGATACGCAGTATTTT
TRBV19	NA	TRBJ1-2	NA	CATYLGGGELQAGYTF	TGTGCCACATACCTCGGGGGCGGGGAGTTACAAGCTGGCTACACCTTC
TRBV6-2/TRBV6-3	once	TRBJ2-5	NA	CASSLIRETQYF	TGTGCCAGCAGTTTAATAAGAGAGACCCAGTACTTC
TRBV5-8	NA	TRBJ2-5	TRBD2	CASSSPSGGAETQYF	TGTGCCAGCAGCTCCCCCAGCGGGGGGGCCGAGACCCAGTACTTC
TRBV7-2	NA	TRBJ1-1	TRBD1	CASSFRGRDSEAFF	TGTGCCAGCAGCTTCAGGGGGCGCGACTCTGAAGCTTTCTTT
TRBV11-1	NA	TRBJ1-2	NA	CASSLRGARGDYGYTF	TGTGCCAGCAGCTTACGGGGGGCCCGTGGCGACTATGGCTACACCTTC
TRBV4-3	NA	TRBJ2-5	NA	CASSQGSSAQETQYF	TGCGCCAGCAGCCAAGGAAGCTCCGCACAAGAGACCCAGTACTTC
TRBV12-3/TRBV12-4	NA	TRBJ1-5	NA	CASSLPGEAPQHF	TGTGCCAGCAGTTTACCAGGCGAGGCGCCCCAGCATTTT
TRBV28	NA	TRBJ2-1	TRBD2	CASSGSTSPYNEQFF	TGTGCCAGCAGTGGATCGACTAGCCCCTACAATGAGCAGTTCTTC
TRBV7-9	medium-sized	TRBJ1-5	NA	CASSPTAGGDQPQHF	TGTGCCAGCAGCCCCACTGCGGGGGGAGATCAGCCCCAGCATTTT
TRBV5-3	few	TRBJ2-4	NA	CARSSDGTAKNIQYF	TGTGCCAGAAGCTCGGATGGGACAGCCAAAAACATTCAGTACTTC
TRBV6-2/TRBV6-3	NA	TRBJ2-1	NA	CASSYRFVGTPTWDEQFF	TGTGCCAGCAGTTATAGGTTTGTGGGGACACCGACATGGGATGAGCAGTTCTTC
TRBV4-3	NA	TRBJ2-2	NA	CASSRIDSSNTGELFF	TGCGCCAGCAGCCGAATAGACAGTTCTAACACCGGGGAGCTGTTTTTT
TRBV30	few	TRBJ2-5	TRBD2	CAWSGLAGFETQYF	TGTGCCTGGAGTGGACTAGCGGGGTTTGAGACCCAGTACTTC
TRBV12-3/TRBV12-4	NA	TRBJ2-7	TRBD1	CASSRDRESEQYF	TGTGCCAGCAGCCGGGACAGGGAGAGCGAGCAGTACTTC
TRBV6-4	NA	TRBJ2-2	TRBD2	CASRRGTGELFF	TGTGCCAGCAGGCGGGGGACCGGGGAGCTGTTTTTT
TRBV19	few	TRBJ2-7	NA	CASSISTNEQYF	TGTGCCAGTAGTATTTCGACTAACGAGCAGTACTTC
TRBV3-1/TRBV3-2	few	TRBJ2-7	NA	CASSHVGNEQYF	TGTGCCAGCAGCCATGTGGGAAACGAGCAGTACTTC
TRBV20-1	NA	TRBJ2-7	NA	CSASREREGAEQYF	TGCAGTGCTAGTCGAGAGAGGGAGGGGGCCGAGCAGTACTTC
TRBV19	NA	TRBJ2-3	NA	CASSIRTGFSDTQYF	TGTGCCAGTAGTATTCGCACGGGATTTTCAGATACGCAGTATTTT
TRBV12-3/TRBV12-4	NA	TRBJ1-4	NA	CASSYGRNEKLFF	TGTGCCAGCAGCTATGGACGGAATGAAAAACTGTTTTTT
TRBV3-1/TRBV3-2	NA	TRBJ2-7	NA	CASSQTRVSGGEQYF	TGTGCCAGCAGCCAAACTCGGGTTAGCGGAGGGGAGCAGTACTTC
TRBV5-1	few	TRBJ2-3	NA	CASSPGPSTDTQYF	TGCGCCAGCAGCCCCGGGCCCAGCACAGATACGCAGTATTTT
TRBV7-8	NA	TRBJ1-1	NA	CASSQQTVNTEAFF	TGTGCCAGCAGCCAACAAACAGTTAACACTGAAGCTTTCTTT
TRBV6-2/TRBV6-3	NA	TRBJ2-3	TRBD2	CASSPGLDSDTQYF	TGTGCCAGCAGCCCCGGACTAGATTCCGATACGCAGTATTTT
TRBV6-5	NA	TRBJ2-5	TRBD1	CASSYRWGQGIETQYF	TGTGCCAGCAGTTACCGTTGGGGACAGGGGATAGAGACCCAGTACTTC
TRBV25-1	NA	TRBJ2-7	TRBD2	CASSDGGRIEQYF	TGTGCCAGCAGTGACGGCGGGAGAATTGAGCAGTACTTC
TRBV27	NA	TRBJ2-2	NA	CASRFAGELFF	TGTGCCAGCAGGTTTGCCGGGGAGCTGTTTTTT